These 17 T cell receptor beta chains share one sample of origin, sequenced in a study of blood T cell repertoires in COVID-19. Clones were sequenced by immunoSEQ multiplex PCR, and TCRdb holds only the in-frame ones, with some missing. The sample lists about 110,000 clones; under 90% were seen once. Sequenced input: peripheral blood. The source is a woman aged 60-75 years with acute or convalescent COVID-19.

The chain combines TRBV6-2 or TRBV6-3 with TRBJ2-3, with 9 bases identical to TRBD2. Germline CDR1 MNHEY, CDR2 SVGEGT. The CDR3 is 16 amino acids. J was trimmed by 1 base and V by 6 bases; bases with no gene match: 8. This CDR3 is CASSPGLAGGTDTQYF. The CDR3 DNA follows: TGTGCCAGCAGCCCTGGCTTAGCGGGGGGCACAGATACGCAGTATTTT.

For the CDR3, the DNA is TGTGCCAGTAGTATGGAGTCATATGGCTACACCTTC. Residues: CASSMESYGYTF. The chain employs TRBV19 and TRBJ1-2; D is undetermined. The germline V gene encodes CDR1 LNHDA and CDR2 SQIVND (reference sequence). The CDR3 runs 12 residues. The germline V and J ends were trimmed by 3 bases and 5 bases, with 7 bases remaining between them.

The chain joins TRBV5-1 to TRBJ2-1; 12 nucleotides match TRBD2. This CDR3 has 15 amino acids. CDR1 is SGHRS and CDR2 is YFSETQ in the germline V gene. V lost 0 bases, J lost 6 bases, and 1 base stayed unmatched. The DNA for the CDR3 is TGCGCCAGCAGCTTGGGACTAGCGGGAGTCAATGAGCAGTTCTTC. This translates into CASSLGLAGVNEQFF.

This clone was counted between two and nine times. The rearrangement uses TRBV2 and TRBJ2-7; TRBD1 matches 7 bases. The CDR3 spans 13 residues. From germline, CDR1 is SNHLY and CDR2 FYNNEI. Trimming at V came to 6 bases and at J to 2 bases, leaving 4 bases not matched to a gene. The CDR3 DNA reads TGTGCCAGCAGACAGGGGCCCACCTACGAGCAGTACTTC. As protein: CASRQGPTYEQYF.

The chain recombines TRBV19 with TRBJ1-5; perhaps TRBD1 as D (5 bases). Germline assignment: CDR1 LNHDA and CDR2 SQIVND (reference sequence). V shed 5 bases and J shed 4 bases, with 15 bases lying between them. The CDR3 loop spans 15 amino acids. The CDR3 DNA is TGTGCCAGTAGTCCAGATTGGCAGGGAAATCAGCCCCAGCATTTT. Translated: CASSPDWQGNQPQHF.

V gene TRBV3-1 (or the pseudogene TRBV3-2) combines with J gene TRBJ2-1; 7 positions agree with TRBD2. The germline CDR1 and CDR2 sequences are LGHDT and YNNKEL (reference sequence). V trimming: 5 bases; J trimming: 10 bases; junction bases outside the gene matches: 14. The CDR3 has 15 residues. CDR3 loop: CASSSTSEGYREQFF. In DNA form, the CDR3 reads TGTGCCAGCAGCTCCACTAGCGAAGGGTATAGGGAGCAGTTCTTC.

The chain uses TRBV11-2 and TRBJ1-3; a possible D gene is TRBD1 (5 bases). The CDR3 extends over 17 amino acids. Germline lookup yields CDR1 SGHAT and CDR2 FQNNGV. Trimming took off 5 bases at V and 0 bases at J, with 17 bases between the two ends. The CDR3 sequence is CASSPTRAGFSGNTIYF. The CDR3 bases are TGTGCCAGCAGCCCCACCAGGGCAGGGTTCTCTGGAAACACCATATATTTT. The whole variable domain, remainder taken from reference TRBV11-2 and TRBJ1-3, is EAGVAQSPRYKIIEKRQSVAFWCNPISGHATLYWYQQILGQGPKLLIQFQNNGVVDDSQLPKDRFSAERLKGVDSTLKIQPAKLEDSAVYLCASSPTRAGFSGNTIYFGEGSWLTVV.

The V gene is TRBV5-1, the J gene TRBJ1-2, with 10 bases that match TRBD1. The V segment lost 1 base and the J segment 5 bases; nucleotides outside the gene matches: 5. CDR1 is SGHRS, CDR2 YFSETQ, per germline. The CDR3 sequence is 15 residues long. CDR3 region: CASSLTGTGEYGYTF. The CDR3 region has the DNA TGCGCCAGCAGCTTGACCGGGACAGGGGAGTATGGCTACACCTTC.

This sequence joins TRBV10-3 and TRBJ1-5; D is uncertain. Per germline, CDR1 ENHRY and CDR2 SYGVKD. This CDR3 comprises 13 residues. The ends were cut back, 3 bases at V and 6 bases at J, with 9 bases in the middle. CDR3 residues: CAISDPSSQPQHF. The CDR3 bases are TGTGCCATCAGTGACCCTTCGAGTCAGCCCCAGCATTTT.

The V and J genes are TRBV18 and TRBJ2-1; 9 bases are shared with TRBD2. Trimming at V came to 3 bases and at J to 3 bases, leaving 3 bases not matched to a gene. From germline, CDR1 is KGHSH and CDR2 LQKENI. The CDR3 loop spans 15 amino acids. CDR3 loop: CASSPLAGIYNEQFF. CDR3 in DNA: TGTGCCAGCTCACCTCTAGCGGGAATCTACAATGAGCAGTTCTTC.

CDR3 protein: CASSMGPGSYEQYF. DNA of the CDR3: TGTGCCAGTAGTATGGGGCCGGGCTCCTACGAGCAGTACTTC. This chain uses TRBV19 with TRBJ2-7, with D possibly matching TRBD1 (5 bases). Germline CDR1 and CDR2: LNHDA and SQIVND (reference sequence). The V end lost 3 bases, the J end lost 0 bases, and 9 bases lay between the germline ends. This CDR3 is built from 14 residues.

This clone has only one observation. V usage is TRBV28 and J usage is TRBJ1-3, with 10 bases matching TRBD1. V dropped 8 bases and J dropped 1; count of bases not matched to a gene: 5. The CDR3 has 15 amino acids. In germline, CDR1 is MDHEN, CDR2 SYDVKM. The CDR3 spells CASGGQGLSGNTIYF. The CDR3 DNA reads TGTGCCAGCGGGGGACAGGGGCTTTCTGGAAACACCATATATTTT.

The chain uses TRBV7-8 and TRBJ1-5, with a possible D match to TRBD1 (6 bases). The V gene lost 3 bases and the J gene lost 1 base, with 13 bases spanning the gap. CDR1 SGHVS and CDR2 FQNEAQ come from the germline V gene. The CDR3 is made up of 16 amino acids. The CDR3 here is CASSFNPQGSNQPQHF. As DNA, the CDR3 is TGTGCCAGCAGCTTTAATCCCCAGGGGAGCAATCAGCCCCAGCATTTT.

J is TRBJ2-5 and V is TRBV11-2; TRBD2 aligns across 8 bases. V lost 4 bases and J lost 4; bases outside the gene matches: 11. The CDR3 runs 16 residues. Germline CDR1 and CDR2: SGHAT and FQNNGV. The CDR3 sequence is CASSYAGTSEAETQYF. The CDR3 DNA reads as TGTGCCAGCAGCTACGCCGGGACTAGTGAGGCAGAGACCCAGTACTTC.

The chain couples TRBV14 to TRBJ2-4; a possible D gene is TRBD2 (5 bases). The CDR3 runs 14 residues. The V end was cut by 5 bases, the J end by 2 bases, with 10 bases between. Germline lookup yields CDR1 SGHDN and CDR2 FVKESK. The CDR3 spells CASSWGDTKNIQYF. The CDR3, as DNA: TGTGCCAGCAGCTGGGGAGATACCAAAAACATTCAGTACTTC.

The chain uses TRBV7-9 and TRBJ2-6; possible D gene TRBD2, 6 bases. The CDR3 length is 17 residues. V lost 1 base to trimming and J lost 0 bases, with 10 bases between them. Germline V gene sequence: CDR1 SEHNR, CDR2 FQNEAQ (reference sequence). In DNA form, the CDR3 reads TGTGCCAGCAGCTTAGGGGCGGGGACCTCTGGGGCCAACGTCCTGACTTTC. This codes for CASSLGAGTSGANVLTF. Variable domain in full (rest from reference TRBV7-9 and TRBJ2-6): DTGVSQNPRHKITKRGQNVTFRCDPISEHNRLYWYRQTLGQGPEFLTYFQNEAQLEKSRLLSDRFSAERPKGSFSTLEIQRTEQGDSAMYLCASSLGAGTSGANVLTFGAGSRLTVL.

For the CDR3, the DNA is TGTGCCAGCAGCCCCGGGACAGGGTTTAGTCCTGAGCAGTTCTTC. Translating gives CASSPGTGFSPEQFF. The rearrangement links TRBV7-9 to TRBJ2-1, with 9 nucleotides matching TRBD1. Germline V gene sequence: CDR1 SEHNR, CDR2 FQNEAQ (reference sequence). With 5 bases clipped from V and 9 bases from J, the junction kept 11 bases outside the gene matches. The CDR3 has 15 amino acids.